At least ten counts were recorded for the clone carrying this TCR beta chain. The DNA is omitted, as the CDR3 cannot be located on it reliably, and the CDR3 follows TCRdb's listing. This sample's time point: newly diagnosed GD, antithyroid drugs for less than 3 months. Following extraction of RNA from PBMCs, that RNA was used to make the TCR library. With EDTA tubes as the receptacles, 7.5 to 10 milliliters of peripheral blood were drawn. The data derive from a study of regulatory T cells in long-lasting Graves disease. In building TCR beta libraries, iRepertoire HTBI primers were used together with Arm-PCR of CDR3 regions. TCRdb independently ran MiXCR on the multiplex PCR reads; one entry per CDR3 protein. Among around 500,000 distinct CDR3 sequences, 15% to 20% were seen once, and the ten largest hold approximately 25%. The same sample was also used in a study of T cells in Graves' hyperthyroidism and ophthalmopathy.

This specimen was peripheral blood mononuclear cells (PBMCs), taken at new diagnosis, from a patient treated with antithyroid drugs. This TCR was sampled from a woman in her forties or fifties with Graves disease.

Here the CDR3 reads CASSSSGQNQNSPLHF. The V and J genes are TRBV27 and TRBJ1-6; the D segment call TRBD1 is taken from the table without a DNA check. Ends included, the CDR3 has 16 residues. Germline V gene lookup returns CDR1 MNHEY and CDR2 SMNVEV (reference sequence).